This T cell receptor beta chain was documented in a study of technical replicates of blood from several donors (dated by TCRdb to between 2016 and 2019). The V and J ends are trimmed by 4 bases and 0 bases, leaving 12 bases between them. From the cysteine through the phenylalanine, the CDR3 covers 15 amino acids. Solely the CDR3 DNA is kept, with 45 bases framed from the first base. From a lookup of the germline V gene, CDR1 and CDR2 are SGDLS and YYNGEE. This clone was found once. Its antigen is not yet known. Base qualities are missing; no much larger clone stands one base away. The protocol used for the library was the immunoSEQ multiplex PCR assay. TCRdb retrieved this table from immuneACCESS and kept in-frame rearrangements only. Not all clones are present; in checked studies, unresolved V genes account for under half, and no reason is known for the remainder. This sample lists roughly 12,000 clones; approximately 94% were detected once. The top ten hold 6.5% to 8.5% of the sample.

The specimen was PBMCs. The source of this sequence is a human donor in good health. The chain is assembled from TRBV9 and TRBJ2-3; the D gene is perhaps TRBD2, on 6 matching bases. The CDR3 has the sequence CASSIRSGSTDTQYF. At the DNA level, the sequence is TGTGCCAGCAGCATCCGTAGCGGTAGCACAGATACGCAGTATTTT.